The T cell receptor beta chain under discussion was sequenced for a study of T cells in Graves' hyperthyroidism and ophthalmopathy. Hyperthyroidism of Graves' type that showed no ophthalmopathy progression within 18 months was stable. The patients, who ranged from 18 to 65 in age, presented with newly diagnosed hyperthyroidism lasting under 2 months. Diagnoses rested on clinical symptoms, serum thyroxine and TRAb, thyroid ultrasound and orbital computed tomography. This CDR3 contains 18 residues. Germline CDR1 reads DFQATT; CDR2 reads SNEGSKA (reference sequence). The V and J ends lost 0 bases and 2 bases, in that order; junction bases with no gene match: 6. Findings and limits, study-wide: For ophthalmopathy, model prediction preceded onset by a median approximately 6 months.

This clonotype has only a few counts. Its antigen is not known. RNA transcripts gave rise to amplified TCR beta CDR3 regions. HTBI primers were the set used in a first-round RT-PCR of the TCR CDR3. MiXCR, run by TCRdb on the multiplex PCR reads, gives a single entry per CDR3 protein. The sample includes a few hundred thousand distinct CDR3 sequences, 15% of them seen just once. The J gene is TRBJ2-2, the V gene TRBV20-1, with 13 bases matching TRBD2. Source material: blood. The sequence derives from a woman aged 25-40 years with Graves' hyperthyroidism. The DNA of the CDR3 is TGCAGTGCTAGAGATCTGACTAGCGGGAGGACAAACACCGGGGAGCTGTTTTTT. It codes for CSARDLTSGRTNTGELFF.